Listed below are T cell receptor beta chains from one sample, sequenced in a study of T cell responses to AZD1222 COVID-19 vaccine. TCRdb's table, derived via immunoSEQ multiplex PCR, lists solely in-frame clones and lacks some. The profile shows under 100,000 clones, 65% to 90% of them singletons. This sample comprised peripheral blood, obtained on day 0 of AZD1222 vaccination. Receptors were obtained from an adult in good health. CDR3s include the opening cysteine and the closing phenylalanine or tryptophan. A D gene is named only where the DNA matches it firmly. The size entry is marked missing in some rows and otherwise reads once, few, many or a size class.

J	V	D	size	CDR3	DNA
TRBJ1-2	TRBV7-8	.	.	CASSTTPQGGYTF	TGTGCCAGCAGCACGACACCGCAGGGAGGCTACACCTTC
TRBJ1-1	TRBV10-3	.	.	CAITQGGTEAFF	TGTGCCATCACGCAGGGAGGCACTGAAGCTTTCTTT
TRBJ2-7	TRBV30	TRBD2	.	CAFKGEAGGPGEQYF	TGTGCCTTTAAAGGAGAAGCGGGAGGGCCAGGCGAGCAGTACTTC
TRBJ2-1	TRBV2	.	.	CASSPRGGGGDEQFF	TGTGCCAGCAGCCCAAGAGGGGGAGGTGGCGATGAGCAGTTCTTC
TRBJ2-5	TRBV5-8	.	.	CASSPRLVETQYF	TGTGCCAGCAGCCCCCGACTAGTGGAGACCCAGTACTTC
TRBJ2-2	TRBV6-5	.	.	CASSYTEPGAGELFF	TGTGCCAGCAGTTACACGGAGCCGGGGGCCGGGGAGCTGTTTTTT
TRBJ2-2	TRBV2	.	.	CASSSGPPRGELFF	TGTGCCAGCAGTTCAGGACCACCCCGGGGGGAGCTGTTTTTT
TRBJ2-7	TRBV7-2	.	.	CASSLGRTVQFRGEQYF	TGTGCCAGCAGCTTAGGAAGGACAGTCCAATTCCGTGGGGAGCAGTACTTC
TRBJ2-7	TRBV2	.	.	CASSANFPYEQYF	TGTGCCAGCAGTGCCAATTTCCCCTACGAGCAGTACTTC
TRBJ1-2	TRBV28	.	.	CASSLLSRGLYGYTF	TGTGCCAGCAGTTTATTATCAAGGGGGTTGTATGGCTACACCTTC
TRBJ1-3	TRBV5-6	.	.	CASSGAGGNTIYF	TGTGCCAGCAGCGGGGCAGGTGGAAACACCATATATTTT
TRBJ2-3	TRBV19	TRBD2	.	CASSAGTSGRALTDTQYF	TGTGCCAGTAGTGCCGGGACTAGCGGGAGGGCCTTGACAGATACGCAGTATTTT
TRBJ1-3	TRBV19	.	.	CASSPGTTSSGNTIYF	TGTGCCAGTAGTCCCGGGACAACCTCTTCAGGAAACACCATATATTTT
TRBJ1-5	TRBV15	.	once	CATSRSRGNQPQHF	TGTGCCACCAGCAGGTCCAGGGGCAATCAGCCCCAGCATTTT
TRBJ1-2	TRBV4-1	.	.	CASSQDEGGYYGYTF	TGCGCCAGCAGCCAAGATGAGGGGGGCTACTATGGCTACACCTTC
TRBJ1-1	TRBV19	.	.	CASSITGRLSEAFF	TGTGCCAGTAGTATAACAGGGCGGCTCAGTGAAGCTTTCTTT
TRBJ1-5	TRBV27	.	.	CASSLTFRDQPQHF	TGTGCCAGCAGTTTGACATTCAGAGATCAGCCCCAGCATTTT